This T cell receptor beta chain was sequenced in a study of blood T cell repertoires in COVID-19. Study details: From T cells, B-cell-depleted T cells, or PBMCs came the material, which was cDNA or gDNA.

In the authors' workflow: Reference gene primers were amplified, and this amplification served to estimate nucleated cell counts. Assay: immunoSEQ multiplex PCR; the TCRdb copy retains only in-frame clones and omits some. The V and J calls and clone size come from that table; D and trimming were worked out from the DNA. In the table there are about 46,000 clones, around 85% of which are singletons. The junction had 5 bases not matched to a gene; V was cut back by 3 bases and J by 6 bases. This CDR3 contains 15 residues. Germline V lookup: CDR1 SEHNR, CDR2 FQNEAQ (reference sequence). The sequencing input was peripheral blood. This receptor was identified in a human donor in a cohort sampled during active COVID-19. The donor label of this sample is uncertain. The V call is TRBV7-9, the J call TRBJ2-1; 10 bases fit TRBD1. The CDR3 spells CASSFGQGGGNEQFF. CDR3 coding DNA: TGTGCCAGCAGCTTCGGACAGGGGGGTGGCAATGAGCAGTTCTTC.